The 10 T cell receptor beta chains reported below all come from one sample, sequenced in a study of cytomegalovirus exposure and HLA in healthy donors (TCRdb year 2017). The library came from the immunoSEQ multiplex PCR assay. For the multiplex PCR, a mixture combining 60 forward primers for TCR Vbeta segments and 13 reverse primers for TCR Jbeta segments was used. What TCRdb holds here is the immuneACCESS table cut down to in-frame rearrangements. Part of the clones is not present; checked against another copy, under half of the missing clones reflect an unresolved V gene, and the others are unexplained. This sample holds about 120,000 clones; over 60% were observed only once. Of the sample, around 3% falls within the top ten clones. Sequencing was carried out using PBMCs. The receptor source for this set is a woman aged 40 to 49 in good health and CMV-seropositive.

V is TRBV14 and J is TRBJ2-5; 8 bases agree with TRBD1. The CDR3 is made up of 19 amino acids. Trimming took 4 bases from V and 1 from J; bases not matched to a gene: 17. The germline gives CDR1 SGHDN, CDR2 FVKESK. The CDR3 sequence: CASSPTGAVRSGSQETQYF. The CDR3 DNA is TGTGCCAGCAGCCCGACAGGGGCCGTTCGATCGGGGTCCCAAGAGACCCAGTACTTC.

V usage is TRBV11-3 and J usage is TRBJ1-1; 7 positions agree with TRBD1. V was clipped by 4 bases and J by 0 bases; unmatched bases: 2. The CDR3 is 14 residues long. The germline gives CDR1 SGHNT, CDR2 YENEEA. CDR3 residues: CASSSQGLNTEAFF. CDR3 DNA sequence: TGTGCCAGCAGCTCACAGGGGTTGAACACTGAAGCTTTCTTT. Variable domain in full (rest from reference TRBV11-3 and TRBJ1-1): EAGVVQSPRYKIIEKKQPVAFWCNPISGHNTLYWYLQNLGQGPELLIRYENEEAVDDSQLPKDRFSAERLKGVDSTLKIQPAELGDSAVYLCASSSQGLNTEAFFGQGTRLTVV.

The J gene is TRBJ2-7, the V gene TRBV19; 10 nucleotides agree with TRBD1. J lost 3 bases, V lost 4 bases, and 6 bases had no gene match. Germline values: CDR1 LNHDA, CDR2 SQIVND (reference sequence). The CDR3 is 15 residues long. In DNA, the CDR3 is TGTGCCAGTAGTAGGGGGACAGGGGCCGTCTACGAGCAGTACTTC. This encodes CASSRGTGAVYEQYF.

The rearrangement joins TRBV7-2 to TRBJ2-7; D not certain. CDR1 and CDR2 (germline): SGHTA, FQGNSA. Trimming took off 2 bases at V and 2 bases at J, with 7 bases between the two ends. This CDR3 contains 13 residues. The CDR3 region has the DNA TGTGCCAGCAGCTTACAAGCAACCTACGAGCAGTACTTC. This encodes CASSLQATYEQYF.

CDR3 bases: TGTGCCAGTAGTTCCAAGGGACAGGGGGCGCCGAGTCAGCCCCAGCATTTT. Encoded protein: CASSSKGQGAPSQPQHF. V and J are TRBV19 and TRBJ1-5; 12 nucleotides agree with TRBD1. The CDR3 runs to 17 residues. Per the germline V gene, CDR1 is LNHDA and CDR2 is SQIVND (reference sequence). Germline trimming cut 5 bases from V and 6 bases from J; bases unmatched to any gene: 11.

The rearrangement joins TRBV2 to TRBJ2-1, with 7 positions matching TRBD2. V shed 5 bases and J 0 bases; nucleotides not matched to a gene: 1. Germline V gene sequence: CDR1 SNHLY, CDR2 FYNNEI. The CDR3 length is 14 residues. The DNA for the CDR3 is TGTGCCAGCAGTTGGACTAGCTCCTACAATGAGCAGTTCTTC. This codes for CASSWTSSYNEQFF.

This clone was observed a few times. The J gene is TRBJ1-6, the V gene TRBV14; 9 bases map to TRBD1. The CDR3 loop spans 17 amino acids. The J segment lost 0 bases and the V segment lost 4 bases, leaving 4 bases of the junction unmatched. CDR1 and CDR2 (germline): SGHDN, FVKESK. The CDR3 is CASSRGTGFSYNSPLHF. CDR3 nucleotides: TGTGCCAGCAGCCGCGGGACAGGGTTCTCCTATAATTCACCCCTCCACTTT.

The genes are TRBV5-4 and TRBJ2-5, with 11 bases lining up with TRBD2. The end of the DNA fits TRBJ2-7 better, so the J call may be wrong. The CDR3 has 15 amino acids. Germline-derived CDR1 and CDR2 are SGHNT and YYREEE (reference sequence). The CDR3 DNA is TGTGCCAGCAGATCTGGGACTAGCGGACACTACGAGCAGTACTTC. Translated: CASRSGTSGHYEQYF.

The chain has TRBV15 and TRBJ1-2, with D possibly matching TRBD1 (5 bases). CDR1 LNHNV and CDR2 YYDKDF come from the germline V gene (reference sequence). Trimming removed 0 bases at V and 7 bases at J, with 18 bases between. The CDR3 sequence is 16 residues long. The CDR3 here is CATSRDSGRQRGGYTF. The DNA of the CDR3 is TGTGCCACCAGCAGAGATAGTGGCAGACAGAGAGGTGGCTACACCTTC.

The chain recombines TRBV10-2 with TRBJ1-1; 9 positions agree with TRBD1. The CDR3 covers 14 residues. Germline CDR1 and CDR2: WSHSY and SAAADI. The V and J ends lost 2 bases and 9 bases, in that order; junction bases with no gene match: 7. Written as DNA, the CDR3 is TGCGCCAGCAGTGAGCCCCGGACAGGGGTTAAAGCTTTCTTT. Its protein is CASSEPRTGVKAFF.